This is a list of T cell receptor beta chains from one sample in a study of blood T cell repertoires in COVID-19. Some clones are missing from TCRdb's copy, which holds only in-frame ones; the method was immunoSEQ multiplex PCR. The sample lists 160,000 or so clones, more than 70% occurring once. The source material was peripheral blood. These receptors were collected from a man in his fifties or sixties with acute or convalescent COVID-19. The CDR3 runs from the conserved cysteine through the conserved F or W. The D gene is left open where the match is weak. A row's size may be missing; if present it is once, few, many or a size class.

TRBJ1-1 | NA | TRBV19 | NA | TGTGCCAGTAGTATCCATAACACTGAAGCTTTCTTT | CASSIHNTEAFF
TRBJ2-6 | NA | TRBV19 | once | TGTGCCAGTAGTTCACAGGGTGGCGGGGCCAACGTCCTGACTTTC | CASSSQGGGANVLTF
TRBJ1-4 | TRBD1 | TRBV5-1 | NA | TGCGCCAGCAGCCCGACAGGGGCGCGAGAAAAACTGTTTTTT | CASSPTGAREKLFF
TRBJ2-7 | TRBD2 | TRBV4-2 | NA | TGTGCCAGCAGCCCCAGGACTAGCGGGGGGTTTTCCTACGAGCAGTACTTC | CASSPRTSGGFSYEQYF
TRBJ2-3 | NA | TRBV4-3 | NA | TGCGCCAGCAGCCAAGATAAACAAACAGATACGCAGTATTTT | CASSQDKQTDTQYF
TRBJ1-2 | NA | TRBV5-1 | NA | TGCGCCAGCAGCCACAACCTAAGGGGAGGGGATGGCTACACCTTC | CASSHNLRGGDGYTF
TRBJ1-1 | NA | TRBV21-1 | NA | TGTGCCAGCAGCACCTCTAAGGGCCCCCAGGGGAACACTGAAGCTTTCTTT | CASSTSKGPQGNTEAFF
TRBJ1-2 | TRBD1 | TRBV4-3 | NA | TGCGCCAGCAGCCAAGAGCATACAGGGGGGGATTTCTATGGCTACACCTTC | CASSQEHTGGDFYGYTF
TRBJ2-1 | NA | TRBV19 | few | TGTGCCTGTTCGGGGGTAAGCTCCTACAATGAGCAGTTCTTC | CACSGVSSYNEQFF
TRBJ2-1 | NA | TRBV7-2 | NA | TGTGCCAGCAGCTTGGCATCTCAAAGGTTCTTC | CASSLASQRFF
TRBJ2-1 | NA | TRBV30 | NA | TGTGCCTGGAGTGTACAGGGAAATTACTACAATGAGCAGTTCTTC | CAWSVQGNYYNEQFF